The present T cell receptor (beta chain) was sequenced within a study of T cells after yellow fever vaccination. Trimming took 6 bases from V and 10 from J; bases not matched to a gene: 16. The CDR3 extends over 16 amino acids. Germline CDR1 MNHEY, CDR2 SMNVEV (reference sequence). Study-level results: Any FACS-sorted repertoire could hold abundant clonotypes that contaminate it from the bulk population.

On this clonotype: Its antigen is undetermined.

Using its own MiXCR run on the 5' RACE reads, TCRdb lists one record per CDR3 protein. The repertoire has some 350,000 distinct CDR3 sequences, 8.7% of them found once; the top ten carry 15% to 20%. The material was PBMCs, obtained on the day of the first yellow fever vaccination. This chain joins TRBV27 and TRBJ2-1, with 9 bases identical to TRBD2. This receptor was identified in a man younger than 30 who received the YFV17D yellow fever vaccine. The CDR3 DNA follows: TGTGCCAGCAGCCCTGGGCAGCGGGGGGAGACCCTAGAGCAGTTCTTC. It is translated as CASSPGQRGETLEQFF.